Shown below are 12 T cell receptor beta chains from a single sample sequenced in a study of shared clonotypes between healthy human individuals. Sequenced by immunoSEQ multiplex PCR; TCRdb stores in-frame clones only, minus some. The sample shows approximately 700,000 clones, approximately 73% of them seen only once. The specimen sequenced was memory CD4+ T cells sorted from blood. The subset here: CD45RA-negative fraction. The receptors derive from a woman aged 30 to 39 in good health.

The rearrangement joins TRBV19 to TRBJ1-1; D is possibly TRBD1 (5 bases). V shed 5 bases and J shed 1 base, with 14 bases lying between them. The CDR3 is 15 amino acids. CDR1 and CDR2 (germline): LNHDA, SQIVND (reference sequence). CDR3 bases: TGTGCCAGTAGTGCTTTTCAGGGTCGGAACACTGAAGCTTTCTTT. Translation: CASSAFQGRNTEAFF.

This chain links TRBV6-1 with TRBJ2-7, with D possibly being TRBD1 (6 bases). The CDR3 totals 13 residues. Trimming cost V 7 bases and J 2 bases, with 12 bases left between them. CDR1 is MNHNS, CDR2 SASEGT, per germline. CDR3 in DNA: TGTGCCAGCACTCGGGACAAGACCTACGAGCAGTACTTC. It translates to CASTRDKTYEQYF.

The V call is TRBV7-2, the J call TRBJ1-1; D gene unclear. The germline CDR1 and CDR2 sequences are SGHTA and FQGNSA. This CDR3 spans 12 amino acids. V dropped 3 bases and J dropped 11 bases, with 13 bases sitting between them. In nucleotides, the CDR3 is TGTGCCAGCAGCTTCGACGTCTTACCTGCTTTCTTT. Translated, it gives CASSFDVLPAFF.

This clone was seen more than once but under ten times. This chain's CDR3 is CASSLDQASNTGELFF. CDR3 coding DNA: TGTGCCAGCAGCTTGGATCAGGCGTCGAACACCGGGGAGCTGTTTTTT. This sequence joins TRBV7-2 and TRBJ2-2; D is unresolved. The CDR3 runs to 16 residues. V dropped 3 bases and J dropped 0 bases, with 11 bases sitting between them. Germline lookup yields CDR1 SGHTA and CDR2 FQGNSA.

V usage is TRBV30 and J usage is TRBJ2-2, with 9 nucleotides matching TRBD1. Trimming took 3 bases from V and 4 from J; bases not matched to a gene: 15. The CDR3 spans 18 residues. Germline assignment: CDR1 GTSNPN and CDR2 SVGIG (reference sequence). CDR3 sequence reads: CAWSGQGFRVDFTGELFF. CDR3 sequence (DNA): TGTGCCTGGAGCGGACAGGGGTTTCGAGTCGATTTCACCGGGGAGCTGTTTTTT.

The V and J genes are TRBV6-1 and TRBJ1-5, with 9 bases matching TRBD1. The ends lost 3 bases at V and 1 base at J; junction bases unmatched: 4. The CDR3 is 16 amino acids. Germline CDR1 is MNHNS and CDR2 is SASEGT. The CDR3 nucleotides read TGTGCCAGCAGTGACCTGGGGACAGGGAGCAATCAGCCCCAGCATTTT. This encodes CASSDLGTGSNQPQHF.

The chain joins TRBV14 to TRBJ2-6; D is unresolved. Germline loops: CDR1 SGHDN, CDR2 FVKESK. Trimming shortened V by 4 bases and J by 4 bases, and 11 bases separated the two germline ends. This CDR3 comprises 15 residues. As DNA, the CDR3 is TGTGCCAGCAGCCGGGCCTCCCTCGGGGCCAACGTCCTGACTTTC. The encoded protein is CASSRASLGANVLTF.

The rearrangement joins TRBV4-1 to TRBJ1-5; possible D gene TRBD1, 5 bases. CDR3 length: 15 residues. V shed 0 bases and J shed 7 bases, with 13 bases lying between them. Germline V lookup: CDR1 MGHRA, CDR2 YSYEKL. The CDR3 nucleotides are TGCGCCAGCAGCCAAGATAGGGGCGCGCACCAGCCCCAGCATTTT. It codes for CASSQDRGAHQPQHF.

This clone occurred once. The chain couples TRBV4-1 to TRBJ1-4; a possible D gene is TRBD1 (5 bases). CDR3 length: 14 amino acids. Trimming removed 1 base from V and 7 bases from J, with 10 bases in between. The germline V gene encodes CDR1 MGHRA and CDR2 YSYEKL. The chain's CDR3 is CASSQVGTPEKLFF. Here the CDR3 DNA reads TGCGCCAGCAGCCAAGTTGGGACTCCTGAAAAACTGTTTTTT.

CDR3 amino acids: CSVEGGQAKETQYF. Here the CDR3 DNA reads TGCAGCGTTGAGGGGGGACAGGCAAAAGAGACCCAGTACTTC. The J gene is TRBJ2-5, the V gene TRBV29-1; 8 nucleotides match TRBD1. J lost 3 bases, V lost 3 bases, and 6 bases had no gene match. The length of the CDR3 is 14 residues. CDR1 is SQVTM, CDR2 ANQGSEA, per germline.

The chain has TRBV5-4 and TRBJ2-6, with a weak D call TRBD1 (6 bases). The ends were cut back, 0 bases at V and 3 bases at J, with 7 bases in the middle. In germline, CDR1 is SGHNT, CDR2 YYREEE (reference sequence). CDR3 length: 15 residues. The CDR3 bases are TGTGCCAGCAGCTTGGAGGGGGTTGGGGCCAACGTCCTGACTTTC. Its translation: CASSLEGVGANVLTF.

The chain employs TRBV11-2 and TRBJ2-1; D ambiguous. The CDR3 consists of 12 residues. Germline V CDR1 and CDR2: SGHAT, FQNNGV. Deletions cut 3 bases from V and 15 bases from J, with 15 bases between. CDR3 region: CASSFSESYPFF. Here the CDR3 DNA reads TGTGCCAGCAGCTTTTCCGAGTCTTATCCGTTCTTC.